Below, 6 T cell receptor beta chains from the same sample are listed, as sequenced in a study of T cells in Graves' hyperthyroidism and ophthalmopathy. The CDR3 regions of TCR beta were amplified from RNA transcripts. TCR CDR3 underwent first-round RT-PCR with the HTBI primer set. Each CDR3 protein is one row after TCRdb ran MiXCR on the multiplex PCR reads. The sample holds 500,000 to 800,000 distinct CDR3 sequences, about 14% seen once. The sequencing sample was made of blood. These receptors came from a woman aged 50 to 60 with Graves' ophthalmopathy.

The sample holds many counts of this clonotype. The chain uses TRBV28 and TRBJ1-5, with 12 bases lining up with TRBD1. The germline V gene encodes CDR1 MDHEN and CDR2 SYDVKM. Unmatched junction bases numbered 14, after V lost 5 bases and J lost 6 bases. The CDR3 loop spans 18 amino acids. In DNA form, the CDR3 reads TGTGCCAGCAGTCCTACCGGGACAGGGGGCGTTTATGGTCAGCCCCAGCATTTT. It specifies CASSPTGTGGVYGQPQHF. Looking up the rest from reference TRBV28 and TRBJ1-5 gives the full variable domain: DVKVTQSSRYLVKRTGEKVFLECVQDMDHENMFWYRQDPGLGLRLIYFSYDVKMKEKGDIPEGYSVSREKKERFSLILESASTNQTSMYLCASSPTGTGGVYGQPQHFGDGTRLSIL.

The chain links TRBV24-1 to TRBJ2-1; 9 nucleotides line up with TRBD1. This CDR3 spans 15 amino acids. Germline loops: CDR1 KGHDR, CDR2 SFDVKD. Germline trimming cut 9 bases from V and 2 bases from J; bases unmatched to any gene: 7. Here the CDR3 reads CATGTGLPPYNEQFF. The CDR3 region has the DNA TGTGCCACCGGGACAGGGCTCCCCCCCTACAATGAGCAGTTCTTC.

The sample holds many counts of this clonotype. V gene TRBV7-9 combines with J gene TRBJ1-1; D call uncertain. Trimming cost V 2 bases and J 4 bases, with 14 bases left between them. This CDR3 is built from 15 residues. Looked up from germline, CDR1 is SEHNR and CDR2 is FQNEAQ (reference sequence). CDR3 DNA sequence: TGTGCCAGCAGCTTATCGGGGTCGGGGTCCACTGAAGCTTTCTTT. Amino acid sequence: CASSLSGSGSTEAFF.

The table lists this clonotype with many counts. V is TRBV7-9 and J is TRBJ1-1; 9 nucleotides line up with TRBD1. V was pared by 5 bases and J by 10 bases, with 11 bases of the junction left unmatched. CDR3 length: 14 residues. Germline-derived CDR1 and CDR2 are SEHNR and FQNEAQ (reference sequence). CDR3 region: CASSAAGTGRGAFF. The CDR3 DNA reads TGTGCCAGCAGCGCCGCCGGGACAGGGCGTGGAGCTTTCTTT.

This clonotype was picked up many times. The V call is TRBV7-2, the J call TRBJ2-3; 8 nucleotides line up with TRBD1. This CDR3 region has 16 residues. Germline loops: CDR1 SGHTA, CDR2 FQGNSA. The trim removed 0 bases at V and 6 bases at J, leaving 8 bases unmatched. CDR3 bases: TGTGCCAGCAGCTTAGCGCGGCAGGGGGCTATGGATACGCAGTATTTT. The encoded protein is CASSLARQGAMDTQYF. The complete variable domain, with remaining parts taken from reference TRBV7-2 and TRBJ2-3, reads GAGVSQSPSNKVTEKGKDVELRCDPISGHTALYWYRQSLGQGLEFLIYFQGNSAPDKSGLPSDRFSAERTGGSVSTLTIQRTQQEDSAVYLCASSLARQGAMDTQYFGPGTRLTVL.

This clonotype appeared many times. This sequence may be a read error, since a much larger clone differs from it by one base. The rearrangement uses TRBV6-1 and TRBJ1-1; no clear D. Germline V gene data show CDR1 as MNHNS and CDR2 as SASEGT. Trimming removed 4 bases from V and 1 base from J, with 7 bases in between. The CDR3 is made up of 13 amino acids. CDR3 loop: CASSVKGNTEAFF. As DNA, the CDR3 is TGTGCCAGCAGTGTAAAGGGGAACACTGAAGCTTTCTTT.